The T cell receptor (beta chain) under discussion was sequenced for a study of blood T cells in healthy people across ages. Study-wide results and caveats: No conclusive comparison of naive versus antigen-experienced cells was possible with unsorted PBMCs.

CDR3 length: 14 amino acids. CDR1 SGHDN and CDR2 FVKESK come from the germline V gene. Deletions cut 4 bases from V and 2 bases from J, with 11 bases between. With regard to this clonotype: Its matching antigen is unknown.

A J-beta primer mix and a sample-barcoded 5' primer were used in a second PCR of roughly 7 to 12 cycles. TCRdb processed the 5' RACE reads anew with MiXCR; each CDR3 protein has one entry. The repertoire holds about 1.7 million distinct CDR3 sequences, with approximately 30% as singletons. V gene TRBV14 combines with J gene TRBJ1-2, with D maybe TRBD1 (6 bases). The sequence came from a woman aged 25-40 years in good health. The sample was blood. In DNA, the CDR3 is TGTGCCAGCAGCCCGGGACATATAAACTATGGCTACACCTTC. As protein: CASSPGHINYGYTF. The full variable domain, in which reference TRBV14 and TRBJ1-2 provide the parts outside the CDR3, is EAGVTQFPSHSVIEKGQTVTLRCDPISGHDNLYWYRRVMGKEIKFLLHFVKESKQDESGMPNNRFLAERTGGTYSTLKVQPAELEDSGVYFCASSPGHINYGYTFGSGTRLTVV.